This passage covers 5 T cell receptor beta chains from one sample sequenced in a study of regulatory T cells in long-lasting Graves disease. The TCR beta library used iRepertoire HTBI primers with Arm-PCR amplification of CDR3. MiXCR, run by TCRdb on the multiplex PCR reads, gives a single entry per CDR3 protein. This table has about 530,000 distinct CDR3 sequences, 15% to 20% appearing once. Time point specified: newly diagnosed GD, antithyroid drugs for less than 3 months. PBMC RNA was the source of the TCR library. The same sample was also used in a study of T cells in Graves' hyperthyroidism and ophthalmopathy.

Sequencing was performed on peripheral blood mononuclear cells (PBMCs), taken at new diagnosis, from a patient treated with antithyroid drugs. Receptor source: a middle-aged woman with Graves disease.

This clonotype was seen a few times. This chain uses TRBV4-1 with TRBJ1-5; no clear D. The CDR3 length is 15 residues. Trimming shortened V by 1 base and J by 5 bases, and 12 bases separated the two germline ends. Germline lookup yields CDR1 MGHRA and CDR2 YSYEKL. In DNA, the CDR3 is TGCGCCAGCAGCCAAGGGGAGGCCCCCCATCAGCCCCAGCATTTT. Translation gives CASSQGEAPHQPQHF.

In its sample, this clonotype was seen a few times. The V call is TRBV27, the J call TRBJ1-6, with D uncertain. Germline loops: CDR1 MNHEY, CDR2 SMNVEV (reference sequence). Trimming pared 0 bases from V and 0 bases from J, leaving 6 bases between. The CDR3 runs to 16 residues. The CDR3 spells CASSLSSISYNSPLHF. The CDR3 bases are TGTGCCAGCAGTTTATCTTCTATCTCCTATAATTCACCCCTCCACTTT.

This clonotype appeared many times. The V call is TRBV11-2, the J call TRBJ2-3; no clear D gene. The CDR3 extends over 15 amino acids. Germline CDR1 and CDR2: SGHAT and FQNNGV. Trimming stripped 1 base from V and 2 bases from J, with 10 bases between. The CDR3 sequence is CASSLVAPLTDTQYF. The CDR3 DNA follows: TGTGCCAGCAGCTTAGTCGCCCCGCTCACAGATACGCAGTATTTT.

This clonotype was seen at least ten times. V usage is TRBV6-1 and J usage is TRBJ1-2; 8 bases line up with TRBD1. Looked up from germline, CDR1 is MNHNS and CDR2 is SASEGT. The CDR3 is 13 residues long. The V segment lost 6 bases and the J segment 6 bases; nucleotides outside the gene matches: 6. CDR3 coding DNA: TGTGCCAGCAGAAATGCAGGGGGCAATGGCTACACCTTC. Its translation: CASRNAGGNGYTF.

The table lists this clonotype with many counts. This chain uses TRBV12-3 or TRBV12-4 with TRBJ2-1; 8 bases map to TRBD2. J lost 6 bases, V lost 0 bases, and 4 bases had no gene match. This CDR3 has 15 residues. CDR3 nucleotide sequence: TGTGCCAGCAGTTTAGCCGGGGGGGCCATCAATGAGCAGTTCTTC. Translation: CASSLAGGAINEQFF.